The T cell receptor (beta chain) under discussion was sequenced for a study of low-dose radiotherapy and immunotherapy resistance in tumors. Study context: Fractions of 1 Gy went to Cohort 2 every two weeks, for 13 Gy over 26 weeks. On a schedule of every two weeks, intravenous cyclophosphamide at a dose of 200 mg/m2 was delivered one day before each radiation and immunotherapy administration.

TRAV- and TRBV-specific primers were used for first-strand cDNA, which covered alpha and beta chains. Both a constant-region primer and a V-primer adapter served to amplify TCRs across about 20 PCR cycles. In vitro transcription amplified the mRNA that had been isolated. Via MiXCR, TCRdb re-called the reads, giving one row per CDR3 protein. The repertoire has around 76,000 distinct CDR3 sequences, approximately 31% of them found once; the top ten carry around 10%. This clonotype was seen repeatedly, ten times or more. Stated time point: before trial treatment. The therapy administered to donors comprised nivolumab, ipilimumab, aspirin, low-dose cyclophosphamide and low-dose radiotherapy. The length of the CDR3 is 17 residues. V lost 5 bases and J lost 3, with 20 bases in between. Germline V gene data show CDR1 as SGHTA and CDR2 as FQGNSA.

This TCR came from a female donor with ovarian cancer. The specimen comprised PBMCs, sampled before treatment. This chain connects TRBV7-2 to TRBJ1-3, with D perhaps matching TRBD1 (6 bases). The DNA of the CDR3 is TGTGCCAGCAGCACCACCCAGGGACATTTTTATGGAAACACCATATATTTT. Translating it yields CASSTTQGHFYGNTIYF.